This TCR beta chain was captured by sequencing in a study of cytomegalovirus exposure and HLA in healthy donors. General study findings and limits: TCR beta sequences numbering around 15,000 were associated with HLA alleles at 0.05 false discovery rate in a later analysis.

In the case of this clone: What it recognizes is unknown.

Trimming took off 3 bases at V and 6 bases at J, with 12 bases between the two ends. This CDR3 has 13 amino acids. CDR1 SEHNR and CDR2 FQNEAQ come from the germline V gene (reference sequence). Use of 60 Vbeta and 13 Jbeta primers characterized the PCR. TCRdb's table, derived via immunoSEQ multiplex PCR, lists solely in-frame clones and lacks some. The repertoire holds over 50,000 clones, 77% seen once, with approximately 2.3% in the top ten. The clonotype originates from a female donor in good health and CMV-seronegative. V usage is TRBV7-9 and J usage is TRBJ2-7; D not resolved. Sequencing used PBMCs. The DNA for the CDR3 is TGTGCCAGCAGCTTCCAGGCTTTTGGCGAGCAGTACTTC. It yields the protein CASSFQAFGEQYF.